The rows below give T cell receptor beta chains drawn from one sample of a study of cytomegalovirus exposure and HLA in healthy donors. Sequenced by immunoSEQ multiplex PCR; TCRdb stores in-frame clones only, minus some. Seen here are about 120,000 clones, around 86% observed once, and the top ten hold 2% to 2.5%. Sequenced: PBMCs. All receptors derive from a woman aged 40-49 years in good health and CMV-seronegative. Each CDR3 is given with its conserved first and last residue. Fields, in order: V gene, D gene, J gene, clone size, CDR3 protein, CDR3 DNA. The D gene is left open where the match is weak. Clone size is stated in some rows and not others, as once, few, many or a class when expanded.

>TRBV2|-|TRBJ1-2|few
CASSDSGYGYTF
TGTGCCAGCAGTGATTCAGGGTATGGCTACACCTTC
>TRBV6-5|-|TRBJ1-1|-
CASTPKGGTEAFF
TGTGCCAGCACCCCGAAAGGCGGAACTGAAGCTTTCTTT
>TRBV27|TRBD1|TRBJ2-1|-
CASNSGGQGRNEQFF
TGTGCCAGCAACTCAGGGGGACAGGGTAGGAATGAGCAGTTCTTC
>TRBV4-2|-|TRBJ2-5|-
CASRHTAQETQYF
TGTGCCAGCAGACACACAGCCCAAGAGACCCAGTACTTC
>TRBV28|-|TRBJ1-1|-
CASSALTGWGTEAFF
TGTGCCAGCAGCGCACTAACAGGGTGGGGCACTGAAGCTTTCTTT
>TRBV6-4|TRBD2|TRBJ2-3|once
CASSDLAGADTQYF
TGTGCCAGCAGTGATTTAGCGGGAGCAGATACGCAGTATTTT
>TRBV7-9|-|TRBJ1-1|-
CASSLSQGWYTEAFF
TGTGCCAGCAGCTTATCACAGGGCTGGTACACTGAAGCTTTCTTT
>TRBV7-8|TRBD2|TRBJ2-3|-
CASSLRRTSGRNLTDTQYF
TGTGCCAGCAGCTTAAGGAGGACTAGCGGGAGGAATCTCACAGATACGCAGTATTTT
>TRBV7-6|TRBD1|TRBJ2-7|-
CASSLGTGGSYEQYF
TGTGCCAGCAGCTTAGGTACAGGGGGCAGCTACGAGCAGTACTTC
>TRBV4-1|TRBD2|TRBJ2-7|-
CASSQDPLAGGAYEQYF
TGCGCCAGCAGCCAAGATCCCTTAGCGGGAGGTGCCTACGAGCAGTACTTC
>TRBV27|-|TRBJ2-5|once
CASSHTTPGETQYF
TGTGCCAGCAGTCATACAACCCCGGGAGAGACCCAGTACTTC
>TRBV6-4|-|TRBJ2-1|once
CATSLESSYNEQFF
TGTGCCACCTCTTTAGAAAGCTCCTACAATGAGCAGTTCTTC
>TRBV30|TRBD1|TRBJ1-2|-
CAWTLNGAVNRGGLNGYTF
TGTGCCTGGACCCTCAATGGGGCCGTGAACAGGGGCGGTCTTAATGGCTACACCTTC
>TRBV7-8|-|TRBJ2-2|-
CASSLVVEIVSGELFF
TGTGCCAGCAGCTTAGTAGTAGAGATAGTATCCGGGGAGCTGTTTTTT
>TRBV14|-|TRBJ1-2|-
CASSPTGGGYTF
TGTGCCAGCAGCCCCACGGGTGGTGGCTACACCTTC
>TRBV5-4|-|TRBJ1-1|-
CASSLMAGAGNTEAFF
TGTGCCAGCAGCTTGATGGCAGGGGCGGGGAACACTGAAGCTTTCTTT
>TRBV19|-|TRBJ1-5|-
CASSIVGGEDSNQPQHF
TGTGCCAGTAGTATTGTAGGAGGAGAAGATAGCAATCAGCCCCAGCATTTT
>TRBV4-2|-|TRBJ2-5|once
CASSQLASAYQETQYF
TGTGCCAGCAGCCAATTGGCTAGCGCATACCAAGAGACCCAGTACTTC
>TRBV5-4|-|TRBJ1-4|-
CASSLRTGGDEKLFF
TGTGCCAGCAGCTTGAGAACAGGAGGGGATGAAAAACTGTTTTTT
>TRBV6-6|-|TRBJ2-7|-
CASSYSSSPPYEQYF
TGTGCCAGCAGTTACTCGAGTTCCCCCCCCTACGAGCAGTACTTC
>TRBV27|TRBD1|TRBJ1-2|-
CASSTTGARYGYTF
TGTGCCAGCAGTACAACAGGGGCCCGCTATGGCTACACCTTC
>TRBV2|TRBD1|TRBJ1-1|few
CASSENRGRTEAFF
TGTGCCAGCAGTGAGAACAGGGGGCGTACTGAAGCTTTCTTT
>TRBV18|-|TRBJ2-2|-
CASSPLEPNTGELFF
TGTGCCAGCTCACCATTGGAGCCGAACACCGGGGAGCTGTTTTTT
>TRBV4-1|-|TRBJ2-7|-
CASSQVWGSSYEQYF
TGCGCCAGCAGCCAAGTATGGGGCAGCTCCTACGAGCAGTACTTC
>TRBV6-1|TRBD1|TRBJ2-5|once
CASSIPGQGKTQYF
TGTGCCAGCAGTATACCGGGACAGGGAAAGACCCAGTACTTC
>TRBV18|-|TRBJ2-2|-
CASSPPSGWDTGELFF
TGTGCCAGCTCACCACCGAGCGGGTGGGACACCGGGGAGCTGTTTTTT
>TRBV7-9|TRBD1|TRBJ2-4|-
CASTQGDIQYF
TGTGCCAGCACCCAGGGGGACATTCAGTACTTC
>TRBV19|-|TRBJ1-6|-
CASSIGTVGNSPLHF
TGTGCCAGTAGTATAGGGACAGTTGGGAATTCACCCCTCCACTTT
>TRBV4-3|TRBD2|TRBJ2-5|few
CASSQRRDARGAQYF
TGCGCCAGCAGCCAGAGGAGGGACGCCCGGGGGGCCCAGTACTTC
>TRBV18|-|TRBJ1-5|once
CASSPIQGEQPQHF
TGTGCCAGCTCACCAATACAGGGAGAGCAGCCCCAGCATTTT
>TRBV6-5|-|TRBJ1-2|-
CASRSGLLGYTF
TGTGCCAGCAGGTCAGGGCTTTTAGGCTACACCTTC
>TRBV4-1|-|TRBJ1-1|-
CASSQGSGGTEAFF
TGCGCCAGCAGCCAAGGGTCGGGGGGCACTGAAGCTTTCTTT
>TRBV7-6|TRBD2|TRBJ2-1|-
CASSLGLADFSYNEQFF
TGTGCCAGCAGCTTGGGTCTAGCGGACTTCTCCTACAATGAGCAGTTCTTC
>TRBV7-2|TRBD1|TRBJ1-2|-
CASSTWTGFNYGYTF
TGTGCCAGCAGCACCTGGACAGGGTTTAACTATGGCTACACCTTC
>TRBV6-1|TRBD1|TRBJ1-1|-
CASSIRGTEAFF
TGTGCCAGCAGCATCAGGGGGACTGAAGCTTTCTTT
>TRBV11-2|TRBD1|TRBJ1-5|-
CASSLGTGGQPQHF
TGTGCCAGCAGCTTAGGGACAGGGGGACAGCCCCAGCATTTT
>TRBV7-2|TRBD2|TRBJ2-5|-
CASSHRASGMETQYF
TGTGCCAGCAGCCACCGAGCTAGCGGGATGGAGACCCAGTACTTC
>TRBV7-2|-|TRBJ1-1|few
CASSLTGINTEAFF
TGTGCCAGCAGCCTGACAGGTATTAACACTGAAGCTTTCTTT
>TRBV7-7|TRBD1|TRBJ1-4|-
CASSLIGTATNEKLFF
TGTGCTAGCAGCTTAATCGGGACAGCAACTAATGAAAAACTGTTTTTT
>TRBV7-2|TRBD2|TRBJ2-5|-
CASSLASRLAGSWPETQYF
TGTGCCAGCAGCTTAGCATCCCGACTAGCGGGATCGTGGCCCGAGACCCAGTACTTC
>TRBV7-6|-|TRBJ2-2|-
CASSFSNTGELFF
TGTGCCAGCAGCTTTAGTAACACCGGGGAGCTGTTTTTT
>TRBV7-9|TRBD2|TRBJ2-3|-
CACGGPSGDTQYF
TGTGCGTGCGGGGGGCCTTCGGGAGATACGCAGTATTTT
>TRBV28|-|TRBJ2-3|-
CASPPRQGAGGTDTQYF
TGTGCCAGCCCCCCTCGACAGGGAGCGGGAGGCACAGATACGCAGTATTTT
>TRBV7-2|TRBD2|TRBJ2-5|-
CASSLEGTSGRRETQYF
TGTGCCAGCAGCTTAGAGGGTACTAGCGGGAGACGAGAGACCCAGTACTTC
>TRBV6-5|-|TRBJ1-5|-
CASSERTVNQPQHF
TGTGCCAGCAGTGAAAGGACAGTCAATCAGCCCCAGCATTTT
>TRBV2|-|TRBJ1-5|-
CASSEKTVVQPQHF
TGTGCCAGCAGTGAAAAGACAGTGGTTCAGCCCCAGCATTTT
>TRBV27|-|TRBJ1-6|-
CASSLLYPSPLHF
TGTGCCAGCAGTTTGCTATACCCTTCACCCCTCCACTTT
>TRBV6-5|-|TRBJ2-7|-
CASSYIRGVYEQYF
TGTGCCAGCAGTTACATCAGGGGCGTATACGAGCAGTACTTC
>TRBV6-5|-|TRBJ1-1|few
CASSYSGENTEAFF
TGTGCCAGCAGTTACTCCGGGGAGAACACTGAAGCTTTCTTT
>TRBV5-6|TRBD1|TRBJ2-4|few
CASRPGRQGGLIAKNIQYF
TGTGCCAGCAGACCGGGCCGACAGGGGGGTTTGATAGCCAAAAACATTCAGTACTTC
>TRBV4-1|-|TRBJ1-1|-
CASRQNREAFF
TGCGCCAGCAGACAGAACAGGGAAGCTTTCTTT
>TRBV6-5|-|TRBJ1-2|-
CASRDSKYGYTF
TGTGCCAGCAGAGACAGCAAATATGGCTACACCTTC
>TRBV4-2|-|TRBJ2-7|once
CASSQDSGPYEQYF
TGTGCCAGCAGCCAAGACTCAGGCCCCTACGAGCAGTACTTC
>TRBV2|TRBD1|TRBJ1-1|-
CASRSQGITEAFF
TGTGCCAGCAGATCACAGGGGATCACTGAAGCTTTCTTT
>TRBV6-1|TRBD2|TRBJ2-7|-
CASRTPGTSGSEQYF
TGTGCCAGCAGGACTCCCGGGACTAGCGGTAGCGAGCAGTACTTC
>TRBV7-2|TRBD1|TRBJ2-7|-
CASSPSLGQQFYEQYF
TGTGCCAGCAGCCCCTCCCTGGGACAGCAATTCTACGAGCAGTACTTC
>TRBV5-8|TRBD1|TRBJ1-2|-
CASSPRQGDNYGYTF
TGTGCCAGCAGCCCAAGACAGGGGGACAACTATGGCTACACCTTC